In its sample, the clone carrying this T cell receptor beta chain was seen once. The data derive from a study of T cells after yellow fever vaccination. Synthesis of TCR cDNA relied on 5'RACE template switching, which attached a universal primer site and UMIs. TCRdb re-called the 5' RACE reads through MiXCR, storing one row per CDR3 protein. The sample contains hundreds of thousands of distinct CDR3 sequences, roughly 13% of which appear only once. The sample in question was PBMCs, obtained on the day of the yellow fever booster vaccination. The origin of this receptor is a man younger than 45 who received the YFV17D yellow fever vaccine.

The DNA of the CDR3 is TGTGCCAGCAGTTCGGGGATCCTCGGGGATGAGCAGTTCTTC. It is translated as CASSSGILGDEQFF. This rearrangement joins TRBV12-3 or TRBV12-4 to TRBJ2-1; possibly TRBD2 for D (5 bases). CDR3 size: 14 residues. The ends were cut back, 4 bases at V and 8 bases at J, with 15 bases in the middle.